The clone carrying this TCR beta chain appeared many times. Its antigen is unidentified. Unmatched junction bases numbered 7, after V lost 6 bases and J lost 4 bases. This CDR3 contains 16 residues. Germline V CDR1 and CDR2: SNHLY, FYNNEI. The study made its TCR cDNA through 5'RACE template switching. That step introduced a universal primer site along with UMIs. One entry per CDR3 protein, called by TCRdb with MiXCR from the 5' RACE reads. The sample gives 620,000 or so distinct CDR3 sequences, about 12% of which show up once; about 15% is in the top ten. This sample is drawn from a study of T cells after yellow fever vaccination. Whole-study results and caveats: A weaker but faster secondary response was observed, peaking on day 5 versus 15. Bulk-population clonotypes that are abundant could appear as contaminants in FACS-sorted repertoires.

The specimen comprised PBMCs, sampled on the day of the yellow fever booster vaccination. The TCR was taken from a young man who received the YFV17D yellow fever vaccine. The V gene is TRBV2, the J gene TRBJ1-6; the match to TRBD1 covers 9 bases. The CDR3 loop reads CASSELGTGYNSPLHF. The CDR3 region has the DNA TGTGCCAGCAGCGAACTAGGGACAGGGTATAATTCACCCCTCCACTTT.